This T cell receptor beta chain was obtained from a study of cytomegalovirus exposure and HLA in healthy donors. Points from the study as a whole: Later analysis reportedly placed an Asian-associated ancestry cluster below the roughly 700-donor mean in N-insertions. Sequencing depth across donors, presence/absence analyses assumed, was roughly uniform. Reportedly, HLA-A and HLA-B alleles of most subjects were accurately predicted from TCR beta. Per a later analysis, 18,000 or so TCR beta sequences showed association with HLA alleles at 0.05 false discovery rate.

Remarks on this clone: Antigen: not known.

CDR3 length equals 18 residues. Trimming cost V 0 bases and J 1 base; bases outside gene matches: 9. Germline V gives CDR1 LGHNA, CDR2 YSLEER. The PCR employed 60 Vbeta primers together with 13 Jbeta primers. Using immunoSEQ multiplex PCR, the repertoire was profiled, and TCRdb retains in-frame clones only, with some absent. The table includes about 300,000 clones, roughly 89% detected once. V is TRBV4-3 and J is TRBJ1-5; 7 nucleotides align to TRBD1. Sequencing was carried out using PBMCs. The TCR comes from a middle-aged man in good health and CMV-seropositive. The CDR3 is CASSQDLGGGGSNQPQHF. The CDR3 nucleotides are TGCGCCAGCAGCCAAGATTTAGGAGGGGGCGGAAGCAATCAGCCCCAGCATTTT.